This TCR beta chain emerged from a study of T-cell reconstitution after alpha-beta-depleted transplantation in children. This clonotype occurred many times. Construction of the TCRbeta library involved unique molecular identifiers. TCRdb re-derived calls from the PCR reads in MiXCR, one entry per CDR3 protein. The sample has approximately 240,000 distinct CDR3 sequences, approximately 11% seen once. This clonotype was sampled from a child under two years old with acute myeloid leukemia, due to receive a stem cell transplant. The sample here was PBMCs, taken before TCRalphabeta/CD19-depleted stem cell transplant.

The CDR3: CASSEWGGQTGVAYEQYF. CDR3 coding DNA: TGTGCCAGCAGTGAATGGGGGGGCCAAACCGGGGTGGCCTACGAGCAGTACTTC. The rearrangement uses TRBV25-1 and TRBJ2-7; perhaps TRBD2 as D (7 bases). Between the trimmed V and J ends, which lost 1 base and 2 bases, there was a span of 21 bases. The CDR3 length is 18 residues. The germline gives CDR1 MGHDK, CDR2 SYGVNS.